This T cell receptor (beta chain) was sequenced for a study of blood T cells in healthy people across ages. Findings and limits, study-wide: Across the age range, TCR beta diversity per million T cells fell in a roughly linear way.

The draw of peripheral blood yielded ten milliliters from each donor. Per sample, extraction of total RNA gave at least 6 micrograms in every case. The CDR3 contains 15 residues. The trim removed 7 bases at V and 3 bases at J, leaving 9 bases unmatched. The table lists this clonotype with many counts. Antigen unknown. Sample-barcoded 5' priming and a J-beta primer mix drove a second PCR of roughly 6 to 12 cycles. Via MiXCR, TCRdb re-called the 5' RACE reads, giving one row per CDR3 protein. The sample yields about 1,800,000 distinct CDR3 sequences, approximately 30% seen once. The rearrangement uses TRBV12-3 or TRBV12-4 and TRBJ2-7, with TRBD1 identical over 10 bases. This sequence was found in a woman in her twenties or thirties in good health. Sequencing used blood. The CDR3 nucleotides read TGTGCCAGCATGTCTGGGGGGACAGGGGACTACGAGCAGTACTTC. Amino acid sequence: CASMSGGTGDYEQYF.